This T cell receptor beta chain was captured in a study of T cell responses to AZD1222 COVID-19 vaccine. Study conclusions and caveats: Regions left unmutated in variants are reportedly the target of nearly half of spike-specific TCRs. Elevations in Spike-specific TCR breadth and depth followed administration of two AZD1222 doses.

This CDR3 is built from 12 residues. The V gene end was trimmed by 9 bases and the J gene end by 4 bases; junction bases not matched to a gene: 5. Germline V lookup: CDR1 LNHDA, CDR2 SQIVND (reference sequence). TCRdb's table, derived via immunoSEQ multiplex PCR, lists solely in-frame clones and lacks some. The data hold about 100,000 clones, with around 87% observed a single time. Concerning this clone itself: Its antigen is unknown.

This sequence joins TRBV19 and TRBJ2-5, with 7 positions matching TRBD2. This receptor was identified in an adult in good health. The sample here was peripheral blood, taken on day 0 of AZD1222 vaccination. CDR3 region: CASGGSTETQYF. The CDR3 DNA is TGTGCCAGCGGCGGGAGTACAGAGACCCAGTACTTC.